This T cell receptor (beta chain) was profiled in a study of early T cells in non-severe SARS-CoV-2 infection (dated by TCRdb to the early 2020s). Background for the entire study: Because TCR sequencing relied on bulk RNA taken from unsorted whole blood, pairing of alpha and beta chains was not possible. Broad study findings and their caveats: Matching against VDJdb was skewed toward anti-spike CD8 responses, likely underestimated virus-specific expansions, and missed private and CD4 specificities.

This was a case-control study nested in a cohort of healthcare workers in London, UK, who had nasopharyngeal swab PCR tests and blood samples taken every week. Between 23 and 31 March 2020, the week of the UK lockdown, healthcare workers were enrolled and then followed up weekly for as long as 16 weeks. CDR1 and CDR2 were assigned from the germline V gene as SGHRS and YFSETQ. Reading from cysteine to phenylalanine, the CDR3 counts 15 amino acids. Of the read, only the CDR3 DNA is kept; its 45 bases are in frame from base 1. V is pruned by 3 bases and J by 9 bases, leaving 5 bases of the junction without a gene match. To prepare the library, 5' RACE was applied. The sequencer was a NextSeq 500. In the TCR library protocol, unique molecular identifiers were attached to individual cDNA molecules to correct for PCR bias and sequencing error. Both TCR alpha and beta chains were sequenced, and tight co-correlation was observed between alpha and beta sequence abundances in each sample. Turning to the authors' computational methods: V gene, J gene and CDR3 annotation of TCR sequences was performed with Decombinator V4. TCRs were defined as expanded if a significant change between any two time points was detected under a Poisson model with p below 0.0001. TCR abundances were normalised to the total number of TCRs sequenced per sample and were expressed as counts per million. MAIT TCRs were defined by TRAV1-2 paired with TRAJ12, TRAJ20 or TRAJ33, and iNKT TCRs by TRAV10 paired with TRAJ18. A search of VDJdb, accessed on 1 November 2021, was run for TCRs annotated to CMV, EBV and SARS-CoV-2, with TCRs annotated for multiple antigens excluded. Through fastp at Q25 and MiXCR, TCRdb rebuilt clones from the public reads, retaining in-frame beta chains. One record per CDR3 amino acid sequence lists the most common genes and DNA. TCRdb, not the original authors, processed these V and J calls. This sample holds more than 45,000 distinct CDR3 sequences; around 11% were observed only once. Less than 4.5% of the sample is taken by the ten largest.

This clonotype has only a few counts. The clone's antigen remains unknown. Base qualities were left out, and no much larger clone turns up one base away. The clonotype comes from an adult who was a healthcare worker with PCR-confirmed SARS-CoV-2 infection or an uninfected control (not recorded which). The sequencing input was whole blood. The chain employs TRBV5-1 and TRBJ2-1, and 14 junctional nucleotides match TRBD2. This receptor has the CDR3 CASSSGLAGDGEQFF. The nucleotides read TGCGCCAGCAGCTCGGGACTAGCGGGAGACGGTGAGCAGTTCTTC.